This T cell receptor (beta chain) was identified during a study of vaccination and CD4 T cells after COVID-19 (dated by TCRdb to the early 2020s). With respect to the entire study: Every convalescent patient had a positive nasal swab PCR test for SARS-CoV-2, with mild disease in roughly 10 patients and severe disease in one. Overlapping spike peptide pools from SARS-CoV-2 and from the common cold coronaviruses HCoV-NL63, HCoV-OC43 and HCoV-229E were used as culture stimuli. Control cultures used a CEFX viral epitope pool as positive control, an HIV-1 Nef peptide pool as negative control, or no peptide. Post-vaccine blood samples were taken a median of 72 days after the second vaccine dose, with a range of roughly 13 to 250 days. Post-COVID blood samples from convalescent patients were collected a median of about 100 days after diagnosis, with a range of 35 to 161 days. In over 8 COVID-19 convalescent patients and a handful of infection-naive healthy vaccine recipients, researchers compared the spike-specific CD4+ TCR repertoire from before mRNA vaccination with the repertoire from after. Participants got two doses of the Pfizer-BioNTech BNT162b2 vaccine (n=8) or two doses of the Moderna mRNA-1273 vaccine (n=2). The convalescent cohort included six males and four females, with two Hispanic individuals, seven Caucasians, two Asians and one multiracial person. On the study overall, not on this receptor specifically: In convalescent patients, a median around 84% of post-vaccine SARS-CoV-2-reactive clones were detected only after vaccination, and vaccine-specific priming was suggested by this finding. An increase in the median number of SARS-CoV-2-reactive clonotypes from more than 20 after infection to roughly 39 after vaccination was observed, but the change was not found to be significant. The study included relatively few convalescent patients and did not analyze early timepoints after natural infection. Of the vaccine-specific clones in convalescent patients, 304 of 307, or nearly all, reacted only to SARS-CoV-2 spike and did not cross-react with common cold coronaviruses.

The library was produced with PCR. DNA from cultured CD4+ T cells was subjected to TCR sequencing with the Oncomine TCR Beta short-read assay at the Johns Hopkins FTIC core. The QIAamp micro DNA kit was used to extract genomic DNA from the cultured CD4+ T cells. Oncomine TCR Beta libraries made from cultured CD4+ T cells were pooled using unique dual indexes and sequenced on an Illumina iSeq 100. Processing in the source paper ran as follows. Non-productive sequences were removed, and CDR3s not starting with C, not ending with F or W, or shorter than 7 amino acids were discarded. Antigen-specific clonotypes were identified using the MANAFEST web application through comparison of peptide-stimulated wells with reference and other culture wells. To be called positive, a clone needed an FDR below 0.05, an odds ratio above 5, and a productive frequency above 0.1% in at least two of three replicate wells. A clonotype was classed as cross-reactive if the clonotype showed significant expansion both in SARS-CoV-2 spike wells and in at least one common cold coronavirus spike condition. Similarity between CDR3 sequences was evaluated in R version 3.6.1 using Levenshtein distances (stringdist) and unrooted phylogenetic trees (ape). TCRdb applied fastp at Q25 and MiXCR to the public reads, then kept only in-frame beta chains. Here each entry gathers all rows of one CDR3 protein and keeps the most common genes and DNA. The V and J calls and clone size are TCRdb's, not the authors'. This sample holds 7,000 to 9,000 distinct CDR3 sequences; around two thirds were observed only once. The top ten constitute approximately 17% of the sample.

A remark on this clonotype: The specificity of this receptor is unknown. No much larger clone is present one base from it, and per-base qualities are unavailable.

The treatment or condition label here, explained by the study, means: 10-day PBMC culture with coronavirus spike peptide pools or control peptides (ViraFEST assay). The study used the ViraFEST assay, which expanded antigen-specific T cells with peptide pools and then identified expanded clonotypes by TCR sequencing. Positive SARS-CoV-2 PCR tests in the convalescent patients dated from March to December 2020, before Alpha, Beta and Delta variants emerged in the United States. Each well held about 1.8 million PBMCs cultured with around 10 ug/ml peptide pools in IMDM containing approximately 5% human AB serum and roughly 9 IU/ml IL-2. On days 3 and 7, half of the culture medium was replaced with fresh IL-2-containing medium. CD4+ T cells were isolated after approximately ten days of culture through negative selection using the EasySep CD4+ T cell isolation kit. Ficoll-Paque Plus gradient centrifugation was used to isolate PBMCs from whole blood, and the isolated PBMCs were then either used fresh or cryopreserved at -140C. Each culture condition was generally run in triplicate wells.

Reading from cysteine to phenylalanine, the CDR3 counts 14 amino acids. The read is trimmed to its CDR3 DNA, 42 bases read in frame from base 1. According to the germline V gene (reference sequence), CDR1 reads DFQATT and CDR2 reads SNEGSKA. Ends trimmed: V by 2 bases, J by 3 bases; bases unmatched to a gene: 4. The clonotype comes from a human donor who had recovered from COVID-19. The sample taken for sequencing was CD4+ T cells from blood, cultured in vitro. The chain joins TRBV20-1 to TRBJ2-7, and TRBD2 aligns with 10 junction nucleotides. The nucleotide sequence is TGCAGTGCTAGACTAGCGGGGGCCCTCTACGAGCAGTACTTC. It is translated as CSARLAGALYEQYF.